Presented here are 25 T cell receptor beta chains from one specimen sequenced in a study of blood T cell repertoires in COVID-19. Profiling relied on immunoSEQ multiplex PCR, and the TCRdb table lists in-frame clones only, not all of them. The data hold about 200,000 clones, with approximately 85% observed a single time. The sequenced sample was PBMCs or T cells enriched from blood (not recorded which). All receptors come from a man in his forties who had recovered from COVID-19.

The gene calls are TRBV12-2 and TRBJ1-4; the D call TRBD1 from the table was never checked on the DNA. TRBV12-2 is termed a pseudogene. The CDR3 has 15 residues. CDR3 bases: TGTGCAAGTCGCGGGCCGGACAGCTGTAATGAAAAACTGTTTTTT. It is translated as CASRGPDSCNEKLFF.

The rearrangement uses TRBV5-6 and TRBJ2-5, with a possible D match to TRBD1 (6 bases). Per the germline V gene, CDR1 is SGHDT and CDR2 is YYEEEE. V was clipped by 2 bases and J by 6 bases, with 11 bases between them. The CDR3 has 13 residues. The CDR3: CASSFNRVQTQYF. The CDR3 DNA reads TGTGCCAGCAGCTTTAACAGGGTCCAGACCCAGTACTTC.

The rearrangement uses TRBV4-3 and TRBJ2-1, with a tentative D call TRBD1 (5 bases). The germline V gene encodes CDR1 LGHNA and CDR2 YSLEER. V was clipped by 1 base and J by 4 bases, with 8 bases between them. CDR3 length: 14 residues. CDR3 residues: CASSQAPGYNEQFF. CDR3 coding DNA: TGCGCCAGCAGCCAAGCCCCAGGGTACAATGAGCAGTTCTTC.

This clone was counted between two and nine times. CDR3 in amino acids: CASSPDGVGTDTQYF. The CDR3 DNA sequence: TGTGCCAGCAGCCCAGACGGGGTGGGCACAGATACGCAGTATTTT. The chain is built from TRBV7-2 and TRBJ2-3; D possibly corresponds to TRBD2 (5 bases). This CDR3 region has 15 residues. Trimming removed 5 bases from V and 1 base from J, with 13 bases in between. Looked up from germline, CDR1 is SGHTA and CDR2 is FQGNSA.

This clone was seen more than once but under ten times. The gene calls are TRBV13 and TRBJ1-1; D is possibly TRBD1 (5 bases). Germline-derived CDR1 and CDR2 are PRHDT and FYEKMQ (reference sequence). Trimming stripped 11 bases from V and 0 bases from J, with 16 bases between. The CDR3 sequence is 14 residues long. In DNA form, the CDR3 reads TGTGCCTCGACTTGGGCGGGGGTGAACACTGAAGCTTTCTTT. It encodes CASTWAGVNTEAFF.

The J gene is TRBJ2-2, the V gene TRBV19; D uncertain. This CDR3 spans 13 amino acids. The V end was cut by 3 bases, the J end by 0 bases, with 2 bases between. Per germline, CDR1 LNHDA and CDR2 SQIVND (reference sequence). CDR3: CASSIANTGELFF. DNA for the CDR3: TGTGCCAGTAGTATCGCGAACACCGGGGAGCTGTTTTTT.

The chain couples TRBV10-3 to TRBJ2-6; weak D call: TRBD1 (6 bases). CDR1 is ENHRY and CDR2 is SYGVKD in the germline V gene. There are 19 residues in the CDR3. V lost 7 bases, J lost 0 bases, and 22 bases lay in between. CDR3 in amino acids: CAIISDPLDRLSGANVLTF. The CDR3 bases are TGTGCCATCATCTCCGACCCACTCGACAGGCTCTCTGGGGCCAACGTCCTGACTTTC.

This clone was observed a few times. This chain links TRBV6-1 with TRBJ1-2; 11 nucleotides align to TRBD1. The germline V gene encodes CDR1 MNHNS and CDR2 SASEGT. The CDR3 is 15 residues long. The V gene end was trimmed by 0 bases and the J gene end by 7 bases; junction bases not matched to a gene: 4. In DNA form, the CDR3 reads TGTGCCAGCAGTGAAGCGGACAGGGGGCGGCGTGGCTACACCTTC. Its protein is CASSEADRGRRGYTF.

The CDR3 is CASSKTGRDTEAFF. In DNA form, the CDR3 reads TGTGCCAGCAGTAAGACAGGGCGGGACACTGAAGCTTTCTTT. The chain employs TRBV2 and TRBJ1-1; 7 bases align to TRBD1. CDR3 length: 14 amino acids. The germline CDR1 and CDR2 sequences are SNHLY and FYNNEI. After removal of 5 bases from V and 3 bases from J, the junction contained 6 bases not matched to a gene.

This clone appeared once. Here the CDR3 reads CAWSAGESTEAFF. CDR3 nucleotides: TGTGCCTGGAGTGCAGGGGAAAGCACTGAAGCTTTCTTT. The chain joins TRBV30 to TRBJ1-1, with D possibly matching TRBD1 (6 bases). In germline, CDR1 is GTSNPN, CDR2 SVGIG (reference sequence). Deletions cut 1 base from V and 4 bases from J, with 10 bases between. CDR3 length: 13 residues.

The chain joins TRBV19 to TRBJ2-1; D might be TRBD2 (6 bases). The CDR3 has 15 amino acids. Looked up from germline, CDR1 is LNHDA and CDR2 is SQIVND (reference sequence). Trimming stripped 4 bases from V and 8 bases from J, with 18 bases between. The DNA for the CDR3 is TGTGCCAGTAGTAGGGGACTGAGAGGGTTCGATGAGCAGTTCTTC. Translation: CASSRGLRGFDEQFF.

This chain connects TRBV2 to TRBJ1-2; perhaps TRBD1 as D (5 bases). V was cut by 6 bases and J by 0 bases, with 20 bases left in between. Germline loops: CDR1 SNHLY, CDR2 FYNNEI. The CDR3 totals 17 residues. This chain's CDR3 is CASSALLMTATNYGYTF. CDR3 bases: TGTGCCAGCAGCGCGTTACTGATGACAGCTACTAACTATGGCTACACCTTC.

The genes are TRBV5-1 and TRBJ2-5, with 9 bases identical to TRBD1. V lost 4 bases to trimming and J lost 4 bases; unmatched junction nucleotides: 5. Per the germline V gene, CDR1 is SGHRS and CDR2 is YFSETQ. This CDR3 is built from 14 residues. DNA of the CDR3: TGCGCCAGCAGCCCGGGACAGGGACGAGAGACCCAGTACTTC. It is translated as CASSPGQGRETQYF.

The chain uses TRBV18 and TRBJ2-7; possible D gene TRBD1, 6 bases. The length of the CDR3 is 15 residues. Trimming pared 6 bases from V and 0 bases from J, leaving 15 bases between. Germline V gene sequence: CDR1 KGHSH, CDR2 LQKENI. The CDR3 here is CASSPSGDNSYEQYF. In DNA, the CDR3 is TGTGCCAGCTCCCCCTCCGGGGACAACTCCTACGAGCAGTACTTC.

CDR3 residues: CASSRQEDTGELFF. The CDR3 region has the DNA TGTGCCAGCAGTCGACAGGAGGACACCGGGGAGCTGTTTTTT. This chain links TRBV6-5 with TRBJ2-2; the D gene is possibly TRBD1 (6 bases). Trimming removed 5 bases at V and 3 bases at J, with 10 bases between. Per germline, CDR1 MNHEY and CDR2 SVGAGI. This CDR3 has 14 residues.

The rearrangement joins TRBV7-9 to TRBJ1-2; D is possibly TRBD1 (5 bases). V lost 1 base to trimming and J lost 5 bases, with 14 bases between them. CDR3 size: 15 residues. Germline V gene sequence: CDR1 SEHNR, CDR2 FQNEAQ (reference sequence). The CDR3 DNA is TGTGCCAGCAGCTTAGTGCTCGACAGCAGATATGGCTACACCTTC. It codes for CASSLVLDSRYGYTF.

The chain combines TRBV18 with TRBJ1-2, with 8 bases aligning to TRBD1. In germline, CDR1 is KGHSH, CDR2 LQKENI. This CDR3 is 18 amino acids long. V lost 3 bases and J lost 4; bases outside the gene matches: 16. The CDR3 sequence is CASSPRFIGQGRSYGYTF. CDR3 DNA: TGTGCCAGCTCACCTCGATTCATCGGACAGGGACGCTCCTATGGCTACACCTTC. Full variable domain (missing parts from reference TRBV18 and TRBJ1-2): NAGVMQNPRHLVRRRGQEARLRCSPMKGHSHVYWYRQLPEEGLKFMVYLQKENIIDESGMPKERFSAEFPKEGPSILRIQQVVRGDSAAYFCASSPRFIGQGRSYGYTFGSGTRLTVV.

The J gene is TRBJ1-1, the V gene TRBV29-1, with unresolved D. This CDR3 comprises 11 residues. Germline V gene lookup returns CDR1 SQVTM and CDR2 ANQGSEA. Trimming removed 4 bases at V and 1 base at J, with 4 bases between. The chain's CDR3 is CSVVRNTEAFF. The CDR3 DNA is TGCAGCGTTGTCAGGAACACTGAAGCTTTCTTT.

This chain links TRBV4-3 with TRBJ1-2, with D possibly TRBD1 on 6 matching bases. V lost 4 bases to trimming and J lost 2 bases, with 14 bases between them. The CDR3 is made up of 15 amino acids. Germline CDR1 is LGHNA and CDR2 is YSLEER. CDR3 bases: TGCGCCAGCAGCCCTTCGGGGGGCAACAACTATGGCTACACCTTC. Encoded protein: CASSPSGGNNYGYTF.

The chain employs TRBV28 and TRBJ1-2, with 10 bases aligning to TRBD1. The CDR3 has 14 amino acids. The germline V gene has CDR1 MDHEN and CDR2 SYDVKM. V shed 5 bases, J shed 3 bases, and the junction held 3 bases outside the gene matches. CDR3 sequence (DNA): TGTGCCAGCAGTCGGGACAGGGGAGACTATGGCTACACCTTC. Protein: CASSRDRGDYGYTF.

The chain employs TRBV10-3 and TRBJ2-5, with TRBD1 identical over 10 bases. The V segment lost 10 bases and the J segment 7 bases; nucleotides outside the gene matches: 15. Germline CDR1 ENHRY, CDR2 SYGVKD. This CDR3 is built from 15 residues. DNA for the CDR3: TGTGCCACCTGTGCCGGGACAGGGGCCGAGTGGACCCAGTACTTC. Translating it yields CATCAGTGAEWTQYF.

This clone has just one count. This sequence joins TRBV7-2 and TRBJ2-1; maybe TRBD1 (6 bases). CDR1 is SGHTA and CDR2 is FQGNSA in the germline V gene. V was trimmed by 4 bases and J by 2 bases, leaving 15 bases between them. This CDR3 is built from 16 residues. CDR3 sequence reads: CASSSSGAGAYNEQFF. As DNA, the CDR3 is TGTGCCAGCAGCTCCAGCGGAGCAGGGGCCTACAATGAGCAGTTCTTC.

The gene calls are TRBV5-4 and TRBJ2-1; 9 bases align to TRBD2. This CDR3 comprises 15 residues. The V gene's germline CDR1 is SGHNT and CDR2 YYREEE (reference sequence). V lost 0 bases and J lost 6; bases outside the gene matches: 4. CDR3 protein: CASSLELAGLNEQFF. The DNA of the CDR3 is TGTGCCAGCAGCTTGGAACTAGCGGGCCTCAATGAGCAGTTCTTC.

The chain links TRBV19 to TRBJ2-1, with 14 bases matching TRBD2. The CDR3 is made up of 16 amino acids. Germline V gene data show CDR1 as LNHDA and CDR2 as SQIVND (reference sequence). J gave up 7 bases and V 8 bases, and 10 bases lay outside the gene matches. CDR3 coding DNA: TGTGCCAGTGGCCCGTCGGGACTAGCGGGAGAGAATGAGCAGTTCTTC. This encodes CASGPSGLAGENEQFF.

About this clone: One end of the junction fails to match germline, which may point to a read error. The chain couples TRBV28 to TRBJ2-6; D might be TRBD1 (5 bases). From germline, CDR1 is MDHEN and CDR2 SYDVKM. This CDR3 has 17 residues. CDR3 in amino acids: CASSSTGGWAGANVLTF. CDR3 nucleotide sequence: TGTGCCAGCAGCTCCACAGGTGGGTGGGCTGGAGCCAACGTCCTGACTTTC.